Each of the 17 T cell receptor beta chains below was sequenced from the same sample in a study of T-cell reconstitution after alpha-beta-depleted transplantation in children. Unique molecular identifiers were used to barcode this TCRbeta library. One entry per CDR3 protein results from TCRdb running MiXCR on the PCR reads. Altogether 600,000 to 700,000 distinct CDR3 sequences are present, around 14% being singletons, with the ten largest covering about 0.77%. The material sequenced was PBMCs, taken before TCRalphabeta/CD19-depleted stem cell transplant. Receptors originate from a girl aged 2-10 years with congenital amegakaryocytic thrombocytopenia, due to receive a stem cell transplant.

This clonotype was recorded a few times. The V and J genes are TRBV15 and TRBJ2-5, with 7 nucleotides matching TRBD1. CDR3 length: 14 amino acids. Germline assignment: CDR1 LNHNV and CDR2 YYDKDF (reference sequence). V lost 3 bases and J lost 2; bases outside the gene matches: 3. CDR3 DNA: TGTGCCACCAGCAGGGGGACAGTTCAAGAGACCCAGTACTTC. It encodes CATSRGTVQETQYF.

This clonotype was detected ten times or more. This chain's CDR3 is CAIGFSYEQYF. As DNA, the CDR3 is TGTGCCATCGGGTTCTCCTACGAGCAGTACTTC. The J gene is TRBJ2-7, the V gene TRBV10-3; D remains ambiguous. The CDR3 contains 11 residues. The germline gives CDR1 ENHRY, CDR2 SYGVKD. Between the trimmed V and J ends, which lost 8 bases and 0 bases, there was a span of 5 bases.

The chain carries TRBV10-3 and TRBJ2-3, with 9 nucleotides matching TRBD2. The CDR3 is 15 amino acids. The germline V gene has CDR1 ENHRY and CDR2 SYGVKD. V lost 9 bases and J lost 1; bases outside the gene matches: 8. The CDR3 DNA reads TGTGCCATGGCCCCTAGCGGGACGGGCACAGATACGCAGTATTTT. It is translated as CAMAPSGTGTDTQYF.

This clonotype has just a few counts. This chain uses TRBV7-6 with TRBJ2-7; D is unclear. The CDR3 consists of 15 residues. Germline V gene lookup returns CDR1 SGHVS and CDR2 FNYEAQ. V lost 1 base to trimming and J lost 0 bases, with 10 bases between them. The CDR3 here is CASSLERDGSYEQYF. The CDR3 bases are TGTGCCAGCAGCTTAGAAAGAGACGGCTCCTACGAGCAGTACTTC.

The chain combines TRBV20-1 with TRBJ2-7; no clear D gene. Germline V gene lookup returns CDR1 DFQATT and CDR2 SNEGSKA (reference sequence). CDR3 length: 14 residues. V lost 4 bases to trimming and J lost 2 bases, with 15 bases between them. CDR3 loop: CSATVRSGPYEQYF. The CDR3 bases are TGCAGTGCTACTGTACGATCCGGGCCCTACGAGCAGTACTTC.

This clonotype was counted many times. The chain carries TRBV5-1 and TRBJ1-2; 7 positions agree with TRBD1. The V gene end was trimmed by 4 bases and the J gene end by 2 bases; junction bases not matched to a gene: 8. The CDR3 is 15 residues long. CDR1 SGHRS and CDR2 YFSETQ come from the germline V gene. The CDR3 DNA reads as TGCGCCAGCAGCCCTGGGGGGACAGAGAACTATGGCTACACCTTC. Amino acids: CASSPGGTENYGYTF.

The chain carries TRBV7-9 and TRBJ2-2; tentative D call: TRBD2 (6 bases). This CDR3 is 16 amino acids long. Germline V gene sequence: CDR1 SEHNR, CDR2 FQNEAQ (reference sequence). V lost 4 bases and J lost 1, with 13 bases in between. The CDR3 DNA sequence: TGTGCCAGCAGCTCTCCCTTCGGGAGGAACACCGGGGAGCTGTTTTTT. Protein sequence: CASSSPFGRNTGELFF.

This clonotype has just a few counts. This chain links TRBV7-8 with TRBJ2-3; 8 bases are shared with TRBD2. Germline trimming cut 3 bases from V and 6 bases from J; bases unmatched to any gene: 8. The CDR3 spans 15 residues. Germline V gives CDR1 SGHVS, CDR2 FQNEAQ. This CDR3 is CASSFLSGRWDTQYF. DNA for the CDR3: TGTGCCAGCAGCTTCCTCAGCGGGAGATGGGATACGCAGTATTTT.

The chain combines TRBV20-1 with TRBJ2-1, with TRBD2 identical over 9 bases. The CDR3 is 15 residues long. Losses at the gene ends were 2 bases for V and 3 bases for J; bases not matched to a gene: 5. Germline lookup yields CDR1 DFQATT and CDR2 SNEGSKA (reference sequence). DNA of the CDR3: TGCAGTGCTAGATCGGGACTAGCCCACTACAATGAGCAGTTCTTC. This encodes CSARSGLAHYNEQFF.

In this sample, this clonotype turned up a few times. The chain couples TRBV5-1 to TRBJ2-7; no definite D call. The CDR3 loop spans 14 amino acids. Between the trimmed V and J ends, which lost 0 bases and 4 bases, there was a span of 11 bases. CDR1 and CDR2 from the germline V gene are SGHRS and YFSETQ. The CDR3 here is CASSLDRINYEQYF. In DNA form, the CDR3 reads TGCGCCAGCAGCTTGGACAGAATTAATTACGAGCAGTACTTC.

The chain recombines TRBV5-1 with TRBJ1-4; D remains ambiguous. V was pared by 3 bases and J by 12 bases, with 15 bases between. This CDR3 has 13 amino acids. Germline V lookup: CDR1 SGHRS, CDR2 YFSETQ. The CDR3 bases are TGCGCCAGCAGCTATCGACCGGGTAGTGAACTGTTTTTT. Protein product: CASSYRPGSELFF.

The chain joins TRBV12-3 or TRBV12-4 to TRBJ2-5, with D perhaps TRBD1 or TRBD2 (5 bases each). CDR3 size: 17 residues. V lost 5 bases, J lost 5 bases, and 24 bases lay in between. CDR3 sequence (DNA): TGTGCCAGCAGTCCCCAATCCCTCGGGACGCGTAAGGAGACCCAGTACTTC. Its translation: CASSPQSLGTRKETQYF.

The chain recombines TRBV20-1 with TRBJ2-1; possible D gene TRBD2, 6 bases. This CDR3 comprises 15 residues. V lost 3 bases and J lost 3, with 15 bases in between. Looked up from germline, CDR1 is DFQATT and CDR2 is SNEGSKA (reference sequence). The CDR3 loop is CSASRGSGIYNEQFF. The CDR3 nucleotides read TGCAGTGCTAGTCGGGGTAGCGGCATCTACAATGAGCAGTTCTTC.

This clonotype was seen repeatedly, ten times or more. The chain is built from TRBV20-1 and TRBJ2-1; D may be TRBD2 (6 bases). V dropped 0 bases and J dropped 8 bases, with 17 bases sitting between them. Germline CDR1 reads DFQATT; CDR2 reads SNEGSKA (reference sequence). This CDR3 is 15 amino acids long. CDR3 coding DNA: TGCAGTGCTAGAGATGAGCCATCCGCGGGGTATGAGCAGTTCTTC. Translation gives CSARDEPSAGYEQFF.

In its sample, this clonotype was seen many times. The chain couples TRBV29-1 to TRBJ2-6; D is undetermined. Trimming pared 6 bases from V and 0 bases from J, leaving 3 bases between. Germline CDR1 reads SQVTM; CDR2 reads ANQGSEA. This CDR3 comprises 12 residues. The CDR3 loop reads CSVFSGANVLTF. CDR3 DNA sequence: TGCAGCGTCTTCTCTGGGGCCAACGTCCTGACTTTC.

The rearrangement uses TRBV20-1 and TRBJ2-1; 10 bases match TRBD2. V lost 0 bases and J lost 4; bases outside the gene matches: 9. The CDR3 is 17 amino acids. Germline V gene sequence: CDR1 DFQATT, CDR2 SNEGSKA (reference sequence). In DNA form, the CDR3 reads TGCAGTGCTAGAGACCACGAGCGGGAGGGACCTTACAATGAGCAGTTCTTC. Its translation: CSARDHEREGPYNEQFF.

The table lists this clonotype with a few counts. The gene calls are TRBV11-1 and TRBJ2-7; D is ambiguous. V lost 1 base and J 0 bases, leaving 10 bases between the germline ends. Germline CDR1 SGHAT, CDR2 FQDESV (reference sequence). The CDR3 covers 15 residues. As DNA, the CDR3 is TGTGCCAGCAGCTTAGTCGGCTTCCCCTCCTACGAGCAGTACTTC. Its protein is CASSLVGFPSYEQYF.